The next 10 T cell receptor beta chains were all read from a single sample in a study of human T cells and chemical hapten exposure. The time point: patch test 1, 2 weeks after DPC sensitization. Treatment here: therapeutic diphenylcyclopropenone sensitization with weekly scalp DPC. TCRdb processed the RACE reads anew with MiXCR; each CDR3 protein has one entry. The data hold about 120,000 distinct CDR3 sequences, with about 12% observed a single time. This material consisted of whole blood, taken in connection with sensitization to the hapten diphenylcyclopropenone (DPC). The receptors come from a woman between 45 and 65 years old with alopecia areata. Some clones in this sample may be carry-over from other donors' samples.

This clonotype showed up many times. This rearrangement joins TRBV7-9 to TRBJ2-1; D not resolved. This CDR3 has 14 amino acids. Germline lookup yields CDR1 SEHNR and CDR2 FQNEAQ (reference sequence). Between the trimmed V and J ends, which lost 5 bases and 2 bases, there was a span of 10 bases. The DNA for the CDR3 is TGTGCCAGCAGCCCCCACGAGGCCTACAATGAGCAGTTCTTC. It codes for CASSPHEAYNEQFF.

CDR3 coding DNA: TGTGCCAGTAGTACGGGACAGCCGGCAACTAATGAAAAACTGTTTTTT. Its translation is CASSTGQPATNEKLFF. The chain employs TRBV19 and TRBJ1-4; 7 bases align to TRBD1. Unmatched junction bases numbered 5, after V lost 4 bases and J lost 0 bases. The CDR3 totals 16 residues. Per germline, CDR1 LNHDA and CDR2 SQIVND (reference sequence).

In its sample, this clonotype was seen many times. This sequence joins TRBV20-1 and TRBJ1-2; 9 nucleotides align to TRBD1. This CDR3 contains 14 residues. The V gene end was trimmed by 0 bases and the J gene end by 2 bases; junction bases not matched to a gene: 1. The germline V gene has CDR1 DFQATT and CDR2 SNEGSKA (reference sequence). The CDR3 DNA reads TGCAGTGCTAGAGAGGGACAGGGAAACTATGGCTACACCTTC. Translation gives CSAREGQGNYGYTF.

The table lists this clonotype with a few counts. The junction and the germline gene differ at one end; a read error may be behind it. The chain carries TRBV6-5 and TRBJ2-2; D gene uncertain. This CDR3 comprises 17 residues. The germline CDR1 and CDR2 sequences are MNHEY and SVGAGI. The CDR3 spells CASRYSSVLSFTGELFF. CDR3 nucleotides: TGTGCCAGCAGATACTCCAGCGTACTATCCTTCACCGGGGAGCTGTTTTTT.

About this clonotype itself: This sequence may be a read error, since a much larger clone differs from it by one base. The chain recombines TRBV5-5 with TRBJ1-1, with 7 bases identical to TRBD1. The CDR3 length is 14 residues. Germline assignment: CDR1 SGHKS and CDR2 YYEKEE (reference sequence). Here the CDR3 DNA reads TGTGCCAGCAGCACCAGAACAGGGGACACTGAAGCTTCCTTT. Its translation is CASSTRTGDTEASF.

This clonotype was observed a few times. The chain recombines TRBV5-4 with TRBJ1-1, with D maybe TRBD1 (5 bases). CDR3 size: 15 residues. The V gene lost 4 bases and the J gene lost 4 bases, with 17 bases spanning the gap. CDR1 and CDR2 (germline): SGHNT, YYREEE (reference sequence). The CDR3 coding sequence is TGTGCCAGCAGCCCGGCCGGGACCCAGGGCACTGAAGCTTTCTTT. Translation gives CASSPAGTQGTEAFF.

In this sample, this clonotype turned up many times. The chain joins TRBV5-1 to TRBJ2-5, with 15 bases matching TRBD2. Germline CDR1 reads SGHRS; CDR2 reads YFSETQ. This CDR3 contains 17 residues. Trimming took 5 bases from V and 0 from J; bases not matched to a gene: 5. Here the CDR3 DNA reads TGCGCCAGCAGACCTGGGACTAGCGGGGGGAACCAAGAGACCCAGTACTTC. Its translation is CASRPGTSGGNQETQYF. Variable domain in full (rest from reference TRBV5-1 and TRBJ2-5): KAGVTQTPRYLIKTRGQQVTLSCSPISGHRSVSWYQQTPGQGLQFLFEYFSETQRNKGNFPGRFSGRQFSNSRSEMNVSTLELGDSALYLCASRPGTSGGNQETQYFGPGTRLLVL.

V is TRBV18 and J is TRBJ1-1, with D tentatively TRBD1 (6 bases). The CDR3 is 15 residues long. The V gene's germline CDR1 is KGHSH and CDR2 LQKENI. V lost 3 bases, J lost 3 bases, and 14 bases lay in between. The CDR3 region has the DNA TGTGCCAGCTCACCCTTAGGGGGGGTGGACACTGAAGCTTTCTTT. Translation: CASSPLGGVDTEAFF.

The CDR3 region is CASSRQARQYF. As DNA, the CDR3 is TGTGCCAGCAGTAGACAGGCCAGGCAGTACTTC. The chain recombines TRBV28 with TRBJ2-7; TRBD1 might be the D (6 bases). The V and J ends lost 5 bases and 9 bases respectively, with 11 bases between them. This CDR3 is built from 11 residues. Germline CDR1 and CDR2: MDHEN and SYDVKM. Drawing the rest from reference TRBV28 and TRBJ2-7, the complete variable domain is DVKVTQSSRYLVKRTGEKVFLECVQDMDHENMFWYRQDPGLGLRLIYFSYDVKMKEKGDIPEGYSVSREKKERFSLILESASTNQTSMYLCASSRQARQYFGPGTRLTVT.

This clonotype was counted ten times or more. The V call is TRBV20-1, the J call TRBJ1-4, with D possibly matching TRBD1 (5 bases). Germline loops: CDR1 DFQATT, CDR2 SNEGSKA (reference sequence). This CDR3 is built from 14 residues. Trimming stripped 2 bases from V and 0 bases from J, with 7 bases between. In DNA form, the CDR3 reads TGCAGTGCTAGACAGGGCGCAACTAATGAAAAACTGTTTTTT. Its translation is CSARQGATNEKLFF.